The 20 T cell receptor beta chains in this list originate from one sample, sequenced in a study of blood T cell repertoires in COVID-19. Libraries were prepared by immunoSEQ multiplex PCR; TCRdb keeps only in-frame clonotypes and omits some of them. The table lists about 120,000 clones, 65% to 90% of them singletons. Sequenced sample: peripheral blood. These receptor sequences come from a man older than 75 with acute or convalescent COVID-19.

This clone occurred a few times. The V gene is TRBV4-1, the J gene TRBJ1-3; D is possibly TRBD1 (5 bases). Germline V gives CDR1 MGHRA, CDR2 YSYEKL. The CDR3 has 16 amino acids. The V gene lost 0 bases and the J gene lost 2 bases, with 11 bases spanning the gap. The CDR3 here is CASSQDGGRAGNTIYF. In DNA, the CDR3 is TGCGCCAGCAGCCAAGATGGCGGCAGGGCTGGAAACACCATATATTTT.

V is TRBV7-2 and J is TRBJ1-2, with a weak D call TRBD1 (6 bases). Germline values: CDR1 SGHTA, CDR2 FQGNSA. Deletions cut 0 bases from V and 8 bases from J, with 13 bases between. The CDR3 sequence is 14 residues long. CDR3 DNA: TGTGCCAGCAGCTTAGCGCAACAGGGTCACGGCTACACCTTC. Amino acids: CASSLAQQGHGYTF.

This sequence joins TRBV2 and TRBJ1-1; 7 bases align to TRBD1. CDR3 length: 12 residues. Germline trimming cut 6 bases from V and 7 bases from J; bases unmatched to any gene: 5. CDR1 and CDR2 (germline): SNHLY, FYNNEI. Written as DNA, the CDR3 is TGTGCCAGCAGGACCGGGACAGTTGAAGCTTTCTTT. The encoded protein is CASRTGTVEAFF.

In its sample, this clone was seen a few times. This sequence joins TRBV4-1 and TRBJ1-4; 7 nucleotides line up with TRBD1. With 4 bases clipped from V and 1 base from J, the junction kept 6 bases outside the gene matches. CDR3 length equals 16 residues. The germline V gene has CDR1 MGHRA and CDR2 YSYEKL. The CDR3 nucleotides are TGCGCCAGCAGCCCGACAGGGCTAGAAACTAATGAAAAACTGTTTTTT. Translating it yields CASSPTGLETNEKLFF.

This chain uses TRBV5-5 with TRBJ1-5; the D is unclear. CDR3 length: 16 amino acids. Germline CDR1 SGHKS, CDR2 YYEKEE (reference sequence). The germline V and J ends were trimmed by 0 bases and 2 bases, with 12 bases remaining between them. The DNA of the CDR3 is TGTGCCAGCAGCTTGGTGTCCGGGGTTGGCAATCAGCCCCAGCATTTT. It translates to CASSLVSGVGNQPQHF.

The chain uses TRBV18 and TRBJ2-7, with 8 bases fitting TRBD2. The CDR3 runs to 14 residues. The trim removed 2 bases at V and 4 bases at J, leaving 4 bases unmatched. Germline V gene sequence: CDR1 KGHSH, CDR2 LQKENI. CDR3 sequence (DNA): TGTGCCAGCTCACCAAGCGGGGGCCCTTACGAGCAGTACTTC. Protein sequence: CASSPSGGPYEQYF.

This rearrangement joins TRBV9 to TRBJ2-3, with 12 bases lining up with TRBD1. There are 16 residues in the CDR3. The V gene's germline CDR1 is SGDLS and CDR2 YYNGEE. Trimming at V came to 3 bases and at J to 5 bases, leaving 7 bases not matched to a gene. The CDR3 protein is CASSATGTGGGDTQYF. CDR3 nucleotide sequence: TGTGCCAGCAGCGCAACCGGGACAGGGGGCGGAGATACGCAGTATTTT.

The V and J genes are TRBV6-5 and TRBJ1-4; D is unclear. There are 14 residues in the CDR3. Trimming left V 2 bases short and J 8 bases short, with 12 bases between. CDR1 is MNHEY and CDR2 is SVGAGI in the germline V gene. The CDR3 loop reads CASSYPEGGEKLFF. In nucleotides, the CDR3 is TGTGCCAGCAGTTACCCCGAGGGAGGCGAAAAACTGTTTTTT.

The rearrangement links TRBV28 to TRBJ2-3; maybe TRBD1 (6 bases). The germline V gene has CDR1 MDHEN and CDR2 SYDVKM. The CDR3 is 14 residues long. V gave up 7 bases and J gave up 0 bases, with 11 bases separating them. CDR3 sequence: CASISGQSTDTQYF. The CDR3 coding sequence is TGTGCCAGCATTTCTGGACAGAGCACAGATACGCAGTATTTT.

This chain links TRBV6-4 with TRBJ1-5; D uncertain. Germline CDR1 is MRHNA and CDR2 is SNTAGT. This CDR3 contains 14 residues. Trimming left V 0 bases short and J 15 bases short, with 18 bases between. This CDR3 is CASSDSEGPGFGHF. The CDR3 region has the DNA TGTGCCAGCAGTGACTCGGAGGGCCCCGGCTTCGGGCATTTT.

This clone was found once. This sequence joins TRBV6-5 and TRBJ1-1; no clear D. There are 14 residues in the CDR3. Germline V lookup: CDR1 MNHEY, CDR2 SVGAGI. Trimming left V 5 bases short and J 6 bases short, with 16 bases between. The CDR3 reads CASSKHGLGPEAFF. The CDR3 nucleotides are TGTGCCAGCAGTAAACACGGGTTAGGCCCTGAAGCTTTCTTT.

The V call is TRBV30, the J call TRBJ2-3; 7 bases are shared with TRBD1. The CDR3 length is 13 residues. J gave up 4 bases and V 4 bases, and 5 bases lay outside the gene matches. CDR1 GTSNPN and CDR2 SVGIG come from the germline V gene (reference sequence). The CDR3: CAWTTGPADTQYF. DNA for the CDR3: TGTGCCTGGACGACAGGGCCAGCAGATACGCAGTATTTT. The entire variable domain, with the rest obtained from reference TRBV30 and TRBJ2-3, is as follows: SQTIHQWPATLVQPVGSPLSLECTVEGTSNPNLYWYRQAAGRGLQLLFYSVGIGQISSEVPQNLSASRPQDRQFILSSKKLLLSDSGFYLCAWTTGPADTQYFGPGTRLTVL.

The V call is TRBV6-5, the J call TRBJ1-5; a possible D gene is TRBD1 (5 bases). CDR1 and CDR2 from the germline V gene are MNHEY and SVGAGI. The CDR3 runs 11 residues. Between the trimmed V and J ends, which lost 8 bases and 5 bases, there was a span of 7 bases. CDR3 DNA: TGTGCCAGCCCAGGGCATCAGCCCCAGCATTTT. It yields the protein CASPGHQPQHF.

This chain connects TRBV10-3 to TRBJ1-2, with TRBD1 identical over 7 bases. The CDR3 loop spans 14 amino acids. Germline values: CDR1 ENHRY, CDR2 SYGVKD. Trimming at V came to 6 bases and at J to 4 bases, leaving 8 bases not matched to a gene. CDR3 bases: TGTGCCATCAGAGGGGACAGCTCCGTCTATGGCTACACCTTC. This translates into CAIRGDSSVYGYTF.

The V call is TRBV6-2 or TRBV6-3, the J call TRBJ2-7; 8 bases map to TRBD1. Germline V gene data show CDR1 as MNHEY and CDR2 as SVGEGT. Trimming at V came to 4 bases and at J to 6 bases, leaving 14 bases not matched to a gene. There are 16 residues in the CDR3. For the CDR3, the DNA is TGTGCCAGCAGTTCCCACAGGACAGGGTTACCAGTCGAGCAGTACTTC. This codes for CASSSHRTGLPVEQYF.

The V and J genes are TRBV9 and TRBJ1-3, with D possibly matching TRBD1 (5 bases). Trimming removed 0 bases at V and 0 bases at J, with 7 bases between. Germline V gives CDR1 SGDLS, CDR2 YYNGEE. This CDR3 region has 15 residues. The CDR3 reads CASSVVGGSGNTIYF. DNA of the CDR3: TGTGCCAGCAGCGTAGTCGGGGGCTCTGGAAACACCATATATTTT. Drawing the rest from reference TRBV9 and TRBJ1-3, the complete variable domain is DSGVTQTPKHLITATGQRVTLRCSPRSGDLSVYWYQQSLDQGLQFLIQYYNGEERAKGNILERFSAQQFPDLHSELNLSSLELGDSALYFCASSVVGGSGNTIYFGEGSWLTVV.

CDR3 bases: TGTGCCAGCAGCCCAAACAGGGGAGATACGCAGTATTTT. Translation: CASSPNRGDTQYF. The chain employs TRBV7-8 and TRBJ2-3; TRBD1 aligns across 7 bases. CDR1 is SGHVS and CDR2 is FQNEAQ in the germline V gene. The CDR3 sequence is 13 residues long. With V trimmed by 5 bases and J by 5 bases, 4 bases remained unmatched.

V is TRBV6-6 and J is TRBJ2-3; 8 bases are shared with TRBD1. The germline CDR1 and CDR2 sequences are MNHNY and SVGAGI (reference sequence). V was pared by 4 bases and J by 12 bases, with 12 bases of the junction left unmatched. The CDR3 sequence is 14 residues long. The CDR3 nucleotides read TGTGCCAGCAGTTCAAGGACAGGGATAATATCACAGTATTTT. It is translated as CASSSRTGIISQYF.

The chain uses TRBV4-2 and TRBJ1-2; 9 nucleotides line up with TRBD1. Germline-derived CDR1 and CDR2 are LGHNA and YNFKEQ. Trimming cost V 1 base and J 5 bases; bases outside gene matches: 8. The CDR3 has 16 residues. CDR3 residues: CASSQGGGQGIYGYTF. As DNA, the CDR3 is TGTGCCAGCAGCCAAGGGGGGGGACAGGGAATTTATGGCTACACCTTC.

This sequence joins TRBV4-1 and TRBJ1-1; 12 nucleotides line up with TRBD1. With V trimmed by 4 bases and J by 7 bases, 16 bases remained unmatched. The length of the CDR3 is 18 residues. CDR1 is MGHRA, CDR2 YSYEKL, per germline. CDR3 in DNA: TGCGCCAGCAGCCTACAACCCGTGAAGGGACAGGGGGCCTTTGAAGCTTTCTTT. Amino acids: CASSLQPVKGQGAFEAFF.